This T cell receptor (beta chain) stems from a study of cytomegalovirus exposure and HLA in healthy donors. Whole-study results and caveats: After further analysis at a later stage, roughly 16,000 TCR beta sequences were associated with HLA alleles at 0.05 false discovery rate. The listing of roughly 160 TCR beta chains classed them as cytomegalovirus-associated.

The J segment lost 4 bases and the V segment lost 3 bases, leaving 8 bases of the junction unmatched. This CDR3 has 16 residues. Germline CDR1 and CDR2: SGHAT and FQDESV (reference sequence). This clone was seen more than once but under ten times. Its antigen is unknown. A multiplex PCR was run with 60 Vbeta primers and 13 Jbeta primers. This table comes from immunoSEQ multiplex PCR, and its TCRdb copy is limited to in-frame clones, with some not included. The data contain 85,000 to 100,000 clones, roughly 69% of them singletons. The sequence was collected from a man aged 50 or older in good health and CMV-seronegative. The V call is TRBV11-1, the J call TRBJ1-1; TRBD1 agrees at 10 bases. Material for sequencing was PBMCs. The CDR3 nucleotides read TGTGCCAGCAGCTTCCGGGACAGGGGCCGGGCCACTGAAGCTTTCTTT. It encodes CASSFRDRGRATEAFF. The full variable domain, with the rest looked up from reference TRBV11-1 and TRBJ1-1, is EAEVAQSPRYKITEKSQAVAFWCDPISGHATLYWYRQILGQGPELLVQFQDESVVDDSQLPKDRFSAERLKGVDSTLKIQPAELGDSAMYLCASSFRDRGRATEAFFGQGTRLTVV.